Listed below are T cell receptor beta chains from one sample, sequenced in a study of post-analysis software for immune sequencing data. TCRdb analysed the PCR reads with MiXCR anew, one entry per CDR3 protein. Seen here are about 680,000 distinct CDR3 sequences, about 60% observed once, and the top ten hold about 11%. Sequenced: blood. The receptors derive from a girl aged 2-15 years with multiple sclerosis. CDR3s include the opening cysteine and the closing phenylalanine or tryptophan. A D gene is named only where the DNA matches it firmly. Size values are once, few and many counts, or a class for expanded clones, and some rows have none.

j_gene: TRBJ2-7
abundance: -
d_gene: TRBD1
v_gene: TRBV29-1
CDR3nt: TGCAGCGTTGAACTGAGACAGGGGTCTTACGAGCAGTACTTC
CDR3aa: CSVELRQGSYEQYF

j_gene: TRBJ1-2
abundance: -
d_gene: TRBD1
v_gene: TRBV5-1
CDR3nt: TGCGCCAGCAGCTCCCAGGGGGCGGCCTATGGCTACACCTTC
CDR3aa: CASSSQGAAYGYTF

j_gene: TRBJ2-1
abundance: -
d_gene: -
v_gene: TRBV5-6
CDR3nt: TGTGCCAGCAGCCAGGACGGGGGGCGCAGGGGCAATGAGCAGTTCTTC
CDR3aa: CASSQDGGRRGNEQFF

j_gene: TRBJ1-2
abundance: -
d_gene: -
v_gene: TRBV6-6
CDR3nt: TGTGCCAGCAGTTACACGGAGGACTATGGCTACACCTTC
CDR3aa: CASSYTEDYGYTF

j_gene: TRBJ2-1
abundance: -
d_gene: -
v_gene: TRBV11-2
CDR3nt: TGTGCCAGCAGCTTCGAGGGTTACAACTACAATGAGCAGTTCTTC
CDR3aa: CASSFEGYNYNEQFF

j_gene: TRBJ2-1
abundance: -
d_gene: TRBD2
v_gene: TRBV6-6
CDR3nt: TGTGCCAGCAGTTACTTTGGACTAGGCAACAATGAGCAGTTCTTC
CDR3aa: CASSYFGLGNNEQFF

j_gene: TRBJ2-3
abundance: few
d_gene: -
v_gene: TRBV29-1
CDR3nt: TGCAGCGTTCGAGTACGCACAGATACGCAGTATTTT
CDR3aa: CSVRVRTDTQYF

j_gene: TRBJ2-7
abundance: -
d_gene: -
v_gene: TRBV5-1
CDR3nt: TGCGCCAGCAGCTGGAGGGGTACGTACGAGCAGTACTTC
CDR3aa: CASSWRGTYEQYF

j_gene: TRBJ1-5
abundance: -
d_gene: -
v_gene: TRBV6-5
CDR3nt: TGTGCCAGCAGTCCGGAGGCATCACGCCCGAATCAGCCCCAGCATTTT
CDR3aa: CASSPEASRPNQPQHF

j_gene: TRBJ2-6
abundance: -
d_gene: -
v_gene: TRBV10-3
CDR3nt: TGTGCCATCGGAAGACAGAGCTCTGGGGCCAACGTCCTGACTTTC
CDR3aa: CAIGRQSSGANVLTF

j_gene: TRBJ1-4
abundance: few
d_gene: TRBD1
v_gene: TRBV20-1
CDR3nt: TGCAGTGCTGTTTCGGGACAGAGCGAAAAACTGTTTTTT
CDR3aa: CSAVSGQSEKLFF

j_gene: TRBJ2-3
abundance: once
d_gene: TRBD2
v_gene: TRBV4-2
CDR3nt: TGTGCCAGCAGCCAAGAATCACGGGGGGGCAGTCAAGATACGCAGTATTTT
CDR3aa: CASSQESRGGSQDTQYF

j_gene: TRBJ2-3
abundance: -
d_gene: -
v_gene: TRBV7-6
CDR3nt: TGTGCCAGCAGCTCCCGGGCGACAGATACGCAGTATTTT
CDR3aa: CASSSRATDTQYF

j_gene: TRBJ2-1
abundance: few
d_gene: -
v_gene: TRBV29-1
CDR3nt: TGCAGCGTTGAATTGGGGGGGCCCGGCAATGAGCAGTTCTTC
CDR3aa: CSVELGGPGNEQFF

j_gene: TRBJ2-5
abundance: -
d_gene: -
v_gene: TRBV7-2
CDR3nt: TGTGCCAGCAGCCCCACGGGTCTACCTCAAGAGACCCAGTACTTC
CDR3aa: CASSPTGLPQETQYF

j_gene: TRBJ2-3
abundance: -
d_gene: TRBD2
v_gene: TRBV5-1
CDR3nt: TGCGCCAGCAGCTTTAGCGGGAGGGAGGCAGATACGCAGTATTTT
CDR3aa: CASSFSGREADTQYF

j_gene: TRBJ2-1
abundance: -
d_gene: -
v_gene: TRBV7-2
CDR3nt: TGTGCCAGCAGCCCCCCTAGAGGGGCCTACAATGAGCAGTTCTTC
CDR3aa: CASSPPRGAYNEQFF

j_gene: TRBJ2-1
abundance: many
d_gene: TRBD1
v_gene: TRBV29-1
CDR3nt: TGCAGCGTCCGACAGGGGGGGGACAATGAGCAGTTCTTC
CDR3aa: CSVRQGGDNEQFF

j_gene: TRBJ2-7
abundance: -
d_gene: -
v_gene: TRBV2
CDR3nt: TGTGCCAGCAGTGACACGGCCAGCTACGAGCAGTACTTC
CDR3aa: CASSDTASYEQYF

j_gene: TRBJ1-2
abundance: -
d_gene: -
v_gene: TRBV29-1
CDR3nt: TGCAGCGTTGAAACTGGGAACTATGGCTACACCTTC
CDR3aa: CSVETGNYGYTF

j_gene: TRBJ2-3
abundance: -
d_gene: -
v_gene: TRBV3-1
CDR3nt: TGTGCCAGCAGCCAAGAGATCAGGGGAGGCGCAGATACGCAGTATTTT
CDR3aa: CASSQEIRGGADTQYF

j_gene: TRBJ2-1
abundance: once
d_gene: TRBD1
v_gene: TRBV9
CDR3nt: TGTGCCAGCAGCGCCGGGACAGAGATGTACAATGAGCAGTTCTTC
CDR3aa: CASSAGTEMYNEQFF

j_gene: TRBJ2-2
abundance: -
d_gene: -
v_gene: TRBV2
CDR3nt: TGTGCCAGCAGTGAGGGGATGAACACCGGGGAGCTGTTTTTT
CDR3aa: CASSEGMNTGELFF

j_gene: TRBJ2-1
abundance: few
d_gene: -
v_gene: TRBV29-1
CDR3nt: TGCAGCGTTGTGAGCCGTGGGGTCTGGTCCAATGAGCAGTTCTTC
CDR3aa: CSVVSRGVWSNEQFF

j_gene: TRBJ1-2
abundance: few
d_gene: -
v_gene: TRBV7-9
CDR3nt: TGTGCCAGCAGCTTAGTTGTCGGGCAGATCACCGGCTACACCTTC
CDR3aa: CASSLVVGQITGYTF

j_gene: TRBJ1-4
abundance: few
d_gene: -
v_gene: TRBV29-1
CDR3nt: TGCAGCGTCCCCGGGGGGTCTGCAACTAATGAAAAACTGTTTTTT
CDR3aa: CSVPGGSATNEKLFF

j_gene: TRBJ2-3
abundance: few
d_gene: TRBD2
v_gene: TRBV9
CDR3nt: TGTGCCAGCAGCGAGGGACTAGCGGGATCCATCACAGATACGCAGTATTTT
CDR3aa: CASSEGLAGSITDTQYF

j_gene: TRBJ2-3
abundance: many
d_gene: -
v_gene: TRBV10-2
CDR3nt: TGCGCCAGCGGAACAGATACGCAGTATTTT
CDR3aa: CASGTDTQYF

j_gene: TRBJ1-2
abundance: -
d_gene: -
v_gene: TRBV6-2/TRBV6-3
CDR3nt: TGTGCCCCCCGGACAGCCCAGAATGGCTACACCTTC
CDR3aa: CAPRTAQNGYTF

j_gene: TRBJ2-7
abundance: -
d_gene: -
v_gene: TRBV4-1
CDR3nt: TGCGCCAGCAGCAGTGGGGATCTCTACGAGCAGTACTTC
CDR3aa: CASSSGDLYEQYF

j_gene: TRBJ2-1
abundance: -
d_gene: -
v_gene: TRBV14
CDR3nt: TGTGCCAGCAGCCAACTGACGGGGAGGAATGAGCAGTTCTTC
CDR3aa: CASSQLTGRNEQFF

j_gene: TRBJ2-3
abundance: -
d_gene: -
v_gene: TRBV9
CDR3nt: TGTGCCAGCAGCTTACTGCAACAGGGCACAGATACGCAGTATTTT
CDR3aa: CASSLLQQGTDTQYF

j_gene: TRBJ2-7
abundance: once
d_gene: TRBD1
v_gene: TRBV27
CDR3nt: TGTGCCAGCAGAGACCGGGACAGGGAAAATGGAAGGGGCGAGCAGTACTTC
CDR3aa: CASRDRDRENGRGEQYF

j_gene: TRBJ1-1
abundance: -
d_gene: -
v_gene: TRBV7-8
CDR3nt: TGTGCCAGCACCCCGGGGGTGAACACTGAAACTTTCTTT
CDR3aa: CASTPGVNTETFF

j_gene: TRBJ2-1
abundance: -
d_gene: TRBD2
v_gene: TRBV20-1
CDR3nt: TGCAGTGCCAAGACGACTAGCGGAGGGGGGAATGAGCAGTTCTTC
CDR3aa: CSAKTTSGGGNEQFF

j_gene: TRBJ2-1
abundance: few
d_gene: TRBD1
v_gene: TRBV24-1
CDR3nt: TGTGCCACCAGTGACTACAGGGGATCCAATGAGCAGTTCTTC
CDR3aa: CATSDYRGSNEQFF

j_gene: TRBJ2-1
abundance: -
d_gene: TRBD1
v_gene: TRBV18
CDR3nt: TGTGCCAGCTCAACCGGGACAGGGGCTTTAGGGGAGCAGTTCTTC
CDR3aa: CASSTGTGALGEQFF

j_gene: TRBJ2-1
abundance: few
d_gene: -
v_gene: TRBV5-1
CDR3nt: TGCGCCAGCAGCTTCTTAGTGGGAAGGGAGCAGTTCTTC
CDR3aa: CASSFLVGREQFF

j_gene: TRBJ2-3
abundance: once
d_gene: TRBD2
v_gene: TRBV5-1
CDR3nt: TGCGCCAGCAGCCTGACTAGCGGGTTGGATACGCAGTATTTT
CDR3aa: CASSLTSGLDTQYF

j_gene: TRBJ2-7
abundance: once
d_gene: TRBD1
v_gene: TRBV27
CDR3nt: TGTGCCAGCAGTTCTGGAGGACAGGGGGGTCGCGAGCAGTACTTC
CDR3aa: CASSSGGQGGREQYF

j_gene: TRBJ2-7
abundance: -
d_gene: -
v_gene: TRBV7-9
CDR3nt: TGTGCCAGCAGCTTAATCGTGATGGCGGGGCGGTCGCATGAGCAGTACTTC
CDR3aa: CASSLIVMAGRSHEQYF

j_gene: TRBJ1-2
abundance: once
d_gene: -
v_gene: TRBV20-1
CDR3nt: TGCAGTGCTAGAGAAAGAAAGGTGGCAGGGCGACGGTATGGCTACACCTTC
CDR3aa: CSARERKVAGRRYGYTF

j_gene: TRBJ2-2
abundance: few
d_gene: -
v_gene: TRBV4-1
CDR3nt: TGCGCCAGCAGCTATTTTGGAGGAACCGGGGAGCTGTTTTTT
CDR3aa: CASSYFGGTGELFF

j_gene: TRBJ2-3
abundance: few
d_gene: TRBD1
v_gene: TRBV28
CDR3nt: TGTGCCAGCACCGAGGTAGGACAGGGCACAGATACGCAGTATTTT
CDR3aa: CASTEVGQGTDTQYF

j_gene: TRBJ2-1
abundance: -
d_gene: TRBD2
v_gene: TRBV6-4
CDR3nt: TGTGCCAGCAGTGCGGCGGGAGGGCTCAATGAGCAGTTCTTC
CDR3aa: CASSAAGGLNEQFF

j_gene: TRBJ2-3
abundance: -
d_gene: TRBD2
v_gene: TRBV11-2
CDR3nt: TGTGCCAGCAGCTCACCCGGGACTAGCGTTGCAGATACGCAGTATTTT
CDR3aa: CASSSPGTSVADTQYF

j_gene: TRBJ1-1
abundance: -
d_gene: -
v_gene: TRBV9
CDR3nt: TGTGCCAGCAGCGTCGTCGACTCTACTGAAGCTTTCTTT
CDR3aa: CASSVVDSTEAFF

j_gene: TRBJ1-1
abundance: -
d_gene: -
v_gene: TRBV6-5
CDR3nt: TGTGCCAGCAGTTACTCGACAACCACTGAAGCTTTCTTT
CDR3aa: CASSYSTTTEAFF

j_gene: TRBJ2-7
abundance: -
d_gene: TRBD2
v_gene: TRBV12-3/TRBV12-4
CDR3nt: TGTGCCAGCAGTCCACGCACTAGCGGGAAGGCCGGGATCGGTTCGGATGAGCAGTACTTC
CDR3aa: CASSPRTSGKAGIGSDEQYF

j_gene: TRBJ2-5
abundance: -
d_gene: -
v_gene: TRBV5-6
CDR3nt: TGTGCCAGCAGCCCCTTTTACTCAGGGGAGACCCAGTACTTC
CDR3aa: CASSPFYSGETQYF

j_gene: TRBJ2-7
abundance: few
d_gene: TRBD1
v_gene: TRBV5-1
CDR3nt: TGCGCCAGCAGACCGGGACAGGGGTCTTTCTACGAGCAGTACTTC
CDR3aa: CASRPGQGSFYEQYF

j_gene: TRBJ2-3
abundance: once
d_gene: TRBD2
v_gene: TRBV7-3
CDR3nt: TGTGCCAGCAGCTGGGTAGCGGGAGGGACAGATACGCAGTATTTT
CDR3aa: CASSWVAGGTDTQYF

j_gene: TRBJ2-7
abundance: few
d_gene: TRBD2
v_gene: TRBV7-2
CDR3nt: TGTGCCAGCAGCTTACGGAGAGCGGGAGCGGGGGAGCAGTACTTC
CDR3aa: CASSLRRAGAGEQYF

j_gene: TRBJ2-5
abundance: few
d_gene: TRBD2
v_gene: TRBV20-1
CDR3nt: TGCAGTGCTCCGCAGGCTAGCGGGGGACAAGAGACCCAGTACTTC
CDR3aa: CSAPQASGGQETQYF